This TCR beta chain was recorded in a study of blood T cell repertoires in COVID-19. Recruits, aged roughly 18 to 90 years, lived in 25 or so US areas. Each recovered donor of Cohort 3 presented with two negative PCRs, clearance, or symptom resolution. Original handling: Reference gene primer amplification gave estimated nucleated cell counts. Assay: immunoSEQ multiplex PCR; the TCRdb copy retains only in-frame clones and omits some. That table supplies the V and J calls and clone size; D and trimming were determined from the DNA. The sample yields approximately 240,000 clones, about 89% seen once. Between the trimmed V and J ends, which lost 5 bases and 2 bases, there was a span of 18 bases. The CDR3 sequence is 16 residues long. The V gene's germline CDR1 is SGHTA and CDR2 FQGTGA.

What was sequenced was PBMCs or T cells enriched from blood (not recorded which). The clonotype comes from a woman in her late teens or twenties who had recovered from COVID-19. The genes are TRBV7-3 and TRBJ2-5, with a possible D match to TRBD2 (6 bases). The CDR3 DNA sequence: TGTGCCAGCAGCCCCCGGAGGTCGGGAGTACAAGAGACCCAGTACTTC. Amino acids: CASSPRRSGVQETQYF.